This passage covers 10 T cell receptor beta chains from one sample sequenced in a study of CD8 T cells in acute hepatitis C reinfection. Generated by immunoSEQ multiplex PCR, the TCRdb table keeps only in-frame clones and is missing some. Found here are 450 to 500 clones, under 55% of them singletons; the top ten hold about 49%. Whole-study findings and limits: Overrepresentation in the naive pool did not explain the preferential TRBV04 and TRBV06 usage seen in all groups.

The time point denotes: acute HCV infection, within 168 days of estimated infection date. The hepatitis C virus-specific receptor repertoire was characterized directly ex vivo, with no prior expansion in culture. The sample consisted of HCV NS3-1073 tetramer-sorted CD8+ T cells from PBMCs, taken during acute infection. These receptor sequences come from a man younger than 40 with chronic hepatitis C.

This clone was picked up a small number of times. The chain uses TRBV2 and TRBJ2-3; TRBD2 matches at 12 bases. Unmatched junction bases numbered 5, after V lost 2 bases and J lost 2 bases. The germline V gene has CDR1 SNHLY and CDR2 FYNNEI. The CDR3 consists of 17 residues. DNA for the CDR3: TGTGCCAGCAGTGAATTGACTAGCGGGGGTTACACAGATACGCAGTATTTT. This codes for CASSELTSGGYTDTQYF.

This clone was counted only a few times. This chain links TRBV6-1 with TRBJ1-2, with 7 positions matching TRBD1. This CDR3 is built from 14 residues. Germline trimming cut 5 bases from V and 3 bases from J; bases unmatched to any gene: 6. CDR1 is MNHNS and CDR2 is SASEGT in the germline V gene. The CDR3 protein is CASSYSQGDYGYTF. The CDR3 DNA sequence: TGTGCCAGCAGTTATTCCCAGGGGGACTATGGCTACACCTTC.

This chain connects TRBV27 to TRBJ2-1; D not resolved. The ends were cut back, 4 bases at V and 8 bases at J, with 15 bases in the middle. CDR1 is MNHEY, CDR2 SMNVEV, per germline (reference sequence). The CDR3 runs 14 residues. CDR3 sequence reads: CASSSPTLLDEQFF. The CDR3 DNA is TGTGCCAGCAGTTCCCCGACACTTCTCGATGAGCAGTTCTTC.

Here the CDR3 reads CASSEATSGGYTDTQYF. The CDR3 DNA follows: TGTGCCAGCAGTGAAGCTACTAGCGGGGGGTACACAGATACGCAGTATTTT. The rearrangement joins TRBV2 to TRBJ2-3, with 12 bases fitting TRBD2. The CDR3 totals 17 residues. Per the germline V gene, CDR1 is SNHLY and CDR2 is FYNNEI. J lost 2 bases, V lost 0 bases, and 3 bases had no gene match.

V and J are TRBV11-2 and TRBJ2-1, with 9 bases that match TRBD1. Losses at the gene ends were 0 bases for V and 9 bases for J; bases not matched to a gene: 9. Germline CDR1 SGHAT, CDR2 FQNNGV. The CDR3 sequence is 16 residues long. DNA of the CDR3: TGTGCCAGCAGCTTAGAGGCGGACAGGGGATGGGGTGAGCAGTTCTTC. The encoded protein is CASSLEADRGWGEQFF.

This chain connects TRBV11-2 to TRBJ1-2; D ambiguous. The germline V gene has CDR1 SGHAT and CDR2 FQNNGV. The CDR3 runs to 14 residues. With 1 base removed from V and 1 base from J, the gap between germline ends came to 7 bases. CDR3 DNA: TGTGCCAGCAGCTTAGCTCGGGGTAACTATGGCTACACCTTC. Amino acids: CASSLARGNYGYTF. Variable domain in full (rest from reference TRBV11-2 and TRBJ1-2): EAGVAQSPRYKIIEKRQSVAFWCNPISGHATLYWYQQILGQGPKLLIQFQNNGVVDDSQLPKDRFSAERLKGVDSTLKIQPAKLEDSAVYLCASSLARGNYGYTFGSGTRLTVV.

J is TRBJ1-3 and V is TRBV2; D ambiguous. V lost 2 bases and J 6 bases, leaving 8 bases between the germline ends. This CDR3 is built from 13 residues. The germline V gene has CDR1 SNHLY and CDR2 FYNNEI. The CDR3 DNA reads as TGTGCCAGCAGTGAAAACACGGCAAACACCATATATTTT. This gives the protein CASSENTANTIYF.

This clone has only a few counts. The rearrangement links TRBV4-1 to TRBJ1-4, with 10 bases fitting TRBD1. The V segment lost 4 bases and the J segment 5 bases; nucleotides outside the gene matches: 13. The CDR3 spans 18 residues. The germline gives CDR1 MGHRA, CDR2 YSYEKL. The CDR3 sequence is CASSPTFGTGEFNEKLFF. CDR3 nucleotides: TGCGCCAGCAGCCCCACGTTCGGGACAGGGGAATTCAATGAAAAACTGTTTTTT.

The chain is built from TRBV5-6 and TRBJ1-1, with 8 positions matching TRBD1. This CDR3 comprises 14 residues. J lost 1 base, V lost 4 bases, and 3 bases had no gene match. Germline loops: CDR1 SGHDT, CDR2 YYEEEE. Here the CDR3 reads CASSPGQGNTEAFF. CDR3 DNA sequence: TGTGCCAGCAGCCCCGGACAGGGGAACACTGAAGCTTTCTTT.

This clone was seen a handful of times. V gene TRBV11-2 combines with J gene TRBJ1-1; maybe TRBD1 (5 bases). The CDR3 contains 17 residues. V was trimmed by 5 bases and J by 7 bases, leaving 26 bases between them. Germline V gene data show CDR1 as SGHAT and CDR2 as FQNNGV. In DNA, the CDR3 is TGTGCCAGCAGCCCCGAGGTGGCCGCGGGGGGTGGCGATGAAGCTTTCTTT. Residues: CASSPEVAAGGGDEAFF. The complete variable domain, with remaining parts taken from reference TRBV11-2 and TRBJ1-1, reads EAGVAQSPRYKIIEKRQSVAFWCNPISGHATLYWYQQILGQGPKLLIQFQNNGVVDDSQLPKDRFSAERLKGVDSTLKIQPAKLEDSAVYLCASSPEVAAGGGDEAFFGQGTRLTVV.